This T cell receptor beta chain appears in the sequencing data of a study of response to subunit inactivated influenza vaccine. MiXCR, run by TCRdb on the RT-PCR reads, gives a single entry per CDR3 protein. The sample yields under 850,000 distinct CDR3 sequences, about a fifth seen once. The trim removed 4 bases at V and 11 bases at J, leaving 18 bases unmatched. The CDR3 consists of 15 residues. Germline CDR1 SQVTM, CDR2 ANQGSEA. Study-wide results and caveats: A suggestion made by the authors is that each seasonal influenza vaccination recruits few new T cells.

On this clonotype itself: Its antigen remains unknown.

The chain uses TRBV29-1 and TRBJ2-3, with 7 bases identical to TRBD2. The source was PBMCs from blood, collected about 5 days after vaccination. The receptor comes from a man aged 50-60 years who received an inactivated influenza vaccine. The CDR3 region is CSVVGASGWGTEQYF. The CDR3 DNA reads TGCAGCGTTGTAGGGGCTAGCGGTTGGGGCACAGAGCAGTATTTT.